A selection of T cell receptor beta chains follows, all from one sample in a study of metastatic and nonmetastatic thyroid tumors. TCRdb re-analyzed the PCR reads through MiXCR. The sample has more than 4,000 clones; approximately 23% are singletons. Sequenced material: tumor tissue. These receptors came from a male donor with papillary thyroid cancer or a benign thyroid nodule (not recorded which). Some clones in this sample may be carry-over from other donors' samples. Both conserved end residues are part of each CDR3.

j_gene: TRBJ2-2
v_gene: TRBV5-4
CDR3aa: CASSTSGRIAGELFF

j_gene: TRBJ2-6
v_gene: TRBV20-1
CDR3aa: CSASGDSGANVLTF

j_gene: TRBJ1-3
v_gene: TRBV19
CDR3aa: CASTPPGNTIYF

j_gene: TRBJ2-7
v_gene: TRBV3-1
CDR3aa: CASSQVAGALYEQYF

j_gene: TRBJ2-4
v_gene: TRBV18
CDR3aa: CASSPFDSGSSKNIQYF

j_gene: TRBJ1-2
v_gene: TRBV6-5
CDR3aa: CASSLWGTGAGGYTF

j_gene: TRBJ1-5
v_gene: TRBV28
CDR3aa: CASSSSNNQPQHF

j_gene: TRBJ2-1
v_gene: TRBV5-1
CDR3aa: CASSSADSSYNEQFF

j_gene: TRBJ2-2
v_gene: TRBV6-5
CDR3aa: CASSYSIGLAVNTGELFF

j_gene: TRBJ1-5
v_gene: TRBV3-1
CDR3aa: CASSQDPVGVGQPQHF

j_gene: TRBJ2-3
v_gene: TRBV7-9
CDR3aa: CASSPRGTGTDTQYF

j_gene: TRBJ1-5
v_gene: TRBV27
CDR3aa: CASSLTPTPSVQPQHF

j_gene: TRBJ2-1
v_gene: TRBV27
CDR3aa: CASSPLGTDNEQFF

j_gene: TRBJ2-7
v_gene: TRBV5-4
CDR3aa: CASSLVLIGGAKDYEQYF

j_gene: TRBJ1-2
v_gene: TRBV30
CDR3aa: CAWTYPEKLLLDGYTF

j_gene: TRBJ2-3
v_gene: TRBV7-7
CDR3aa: CASSSPRRGTDTQYF

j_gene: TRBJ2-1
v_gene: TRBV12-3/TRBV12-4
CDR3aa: CASRSRSEQFF

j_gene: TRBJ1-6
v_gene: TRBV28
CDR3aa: CASTRTGIFLALHF

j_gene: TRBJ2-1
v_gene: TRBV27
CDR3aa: CASSSQKGGNEQFF

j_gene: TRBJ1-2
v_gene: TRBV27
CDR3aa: CASSFGFPGIGANYVYTF

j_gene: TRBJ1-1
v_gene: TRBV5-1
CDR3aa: CASSLRGGLENTEAFF

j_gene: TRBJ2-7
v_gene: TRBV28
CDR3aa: CASSPTVKNSHEQYF

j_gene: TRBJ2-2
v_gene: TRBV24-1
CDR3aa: CATSDPGTGGGLFF

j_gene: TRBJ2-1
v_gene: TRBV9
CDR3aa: CASSVGDHTYNEQFF

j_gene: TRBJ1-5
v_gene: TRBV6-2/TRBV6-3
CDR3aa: CASSSQGSQPQHF

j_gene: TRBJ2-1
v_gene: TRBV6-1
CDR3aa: CASSGGGGIRNEQFF

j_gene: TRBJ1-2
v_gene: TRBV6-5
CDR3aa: CASSYSKGDANYGYTF

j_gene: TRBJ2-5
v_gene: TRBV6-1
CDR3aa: CASSNRGLGETQYF